Listed here are 3 T cell receptor beta chains from one sample, sequenced in a study of cytomegalovirus exposure and HLA in healthy donors. The PCR employed 60 Vbeta primers together with 13 Jbeta primers. Sequencing was performed with immunoSEQ multiplex PCR; in TCRdb, only in-frame clones are kept and a portion is missing. The table shows 30,000 to 45,000 clones, with around 53% occurring only once. The specimen was PBMCs. Receptors were obtained from a woman in her 40s in good health and CMV-seropositive.

The sample holds one count of this clone. This chain links TRBV7-2 with TRBJ1-1; maybe TRBD1 (6 bases). Germline CDR1 is SGHTA and CDR2 is FQGNSA. The V end lost 0 bases, the J end lost 6 bases, and 14 bases lay between the germline ends. This CDR3 is built from 15 residues. DNA of the CDR3: TGTGCCAGCAGCTTAGCGAGGGGGACTACTTCTGAAGCTTTCTTT. This sequence encodes CASSLARGTTSEAFF.

The CDR3, as DNA: TGTGCCACCAGCAGAGCAGGGGGACTGGACACTGAAGCTTTCTTT. Encoded protein: CATSRAGGLDTEAFF. The chain joins TRBV15 to TRBJ1-1; 7 bases map to TRBD1. Germline lookup yields CDR1 LNHNV and CDR2 YYDKDF (reference sequence). The CDR3 totals 15 residues. Trimming at V came to 1 base and at J to 3 bases, leaving 5 bases not matched to a gene.

J is TRBJ1-6 and V is TRBV5-6; tentative D call: TRBD1 (5 bases). CDR1 is SGHDT and CDR2 is YYEEEE in the germline V gene. The CDR3 extends over 15 amino acids. The V end was cut by 0 bases, the J end by 8 bases, with 12 bases between. This CDR3 is CASSLVQGLDSPLHF. DNA for the CDR3: TGTGCCAGCAGCTTGGTGCAGGGCCTCGATTCACCCCTCCACTTT. The complete variable domain, with remaining parts taken from reference TRBV5-6 and TRBJ1-6, reads DAGVTQSPTHLIKTRGQQVTLRCSPKSGHDTVSWYQQALGQGPQFIFQYYEEEERQRGNFPDRFSGHQFPNYSSELNVNALLLGDSALYLCASSLVQGLDSPLHFGNGTRLTVT.